A selection of T cell receptor beta chains follows, all from one sample in a study of T cells in Graves' hyperthyroidism and ophthalmopathy. TCRdb re-analysed the multiplex PCR reads in MiXCR, keeping a single row per CDR3 protein. Of fewer than 200,000 distinct CDR3 sequences listed, about a tenth are singletons. The sample taken for sequencing was blood. Receptor source: a woman aged 18-30 years with Graves' hyperthyroidism that later progressed to Graves' ophthalmopathy. CDR3s include the opening cysteine and the closing phenylalanine or tryptophan. A D gene is named only where the DNA matches it firmly. Rows give clone size only sometimes, using once, few, many, or a class for an expanded clone.

clone_size j_call d_call v_call cdr3_nt cdr3_aa
NA TRBJ2-2 TRBD2 TRBV9 TGTGCCAGCAGCGTAGACCCGGGGGGAAGGACCGGGGAGCTGTTCTTT CASSVDPGGRTGELFF
NA TRBJ2-1 TRBD1 TRBV24-1 TGTGCCACCAGTCAGGGGGCGGGTGAGCAGTTCTTC CATSQGAGEQFF
many TRBJ1-1 NA TRBV30 TGTGCCTGGAGTTTAACAGGGTGGGGCACTGAAGCTTTCTTT CAWSLTGWGTEAFF
many TRBJ2-3 NA TRBV12-3/TRBV12-4 TGTGCCAGCACCAAAGCCCCCGCTATAGATACGCAGTATTTT CASTKAPAIDTQYF
many TRBJ1-2 TRBD1 TRBV11-2 TGTGCCAGCAGCTATGGGATCAGGGGGATATATGGCTACACCTTC CASSYGIRGIYGYTF
many TRBJ2-3 NA TRBV7-2 TGTGCCAGCAGCCCTTTCGGTGGGGGGTTTCCAGATACGCAGTATTTT CASSPFGGGFPDTQYF
many TRBJ2-5 TRBD1 TRBV24-1 TGTGCCACCAGTGATCCCCTGACAGGGGAGACCCAGTACTTC CATSDPLTGETQYF
NA TRBJ1-6 NA TRBV18 TGTGCCAGCTCACCTTTAGGGTCGTCGGATTCACCCCTCCACTTT CASSPLGSSDSPLHF
many TRBJ2-5 TRBD2 TRBV7-9 TGTGCCAGCAGCGAAGGGACTAGCAGCTACCAAGAGACCCAGTACTTC CASSEGTSSYQETQYF
many TRBJ2-7 TRBD1 TRBV2 TGTGCCAGCAGAGCCCCGGGACAGGGGTACGAGCAGTACTTC CASRAPGQGYEQYF
many TRBJ1-1 NA TRBV7-9 TGTGCCAGCAGCCCAGGCCGGGACCACACTGAAGCTTTCTTT CASSPGRDHTEAFF
many TRBJ1-2 NA TRBV25-1 TGTGCCAGCAGTGGGGCAGGCACCTTTCGGGGCTACACCTTC CASSGAGTFRGYTF
few TRBJ2-1 TRBD1 TRBV24-1 TGTGCCACCAGTGACCCCGGGACAGGGGCGCGGAATGAGCAGTTCTTC CATSDPGTGARNEQFF
many TRBJ2-1 TRBD1 TRBV24-1 TGTGCCACCAAATCAGGGGGCAATCTAAATGAGCAGTTCTTC CATKSGGNLNEQFF
many TRBJ2-3 NA TRBV19 TGTGCCAGTAGTCCCCGCGGAACTAGCACAGATACGCAGTATTTT CASSPRGTSTDTQYF
many TRBJ1-5 NA TRBV12-3/TRBV12-4 TGTGCCAGCAGTTCGGGCCGCCCTTTGGGTATTACAGGGTCAAATCAGCCCCAGCATTTT CASSSGRPLGITGSNQPQHF
many TRBJ2-3 TRBD2 TRBV11-2 TGTGCCAGCAGCCCCAGACTAGCGGGAGTGGCAGATACGCAGTATTTT CASSPRLAGVADTQYF
many TRBJ1-3 NA TRBV20-1 TGCAGTGCTAGGGAGGCCGCAGGGATGGGAGGAAACACCATATATTTT CSAREAAGMGGNTIYF
many TRBJ1-2 NA TRBV20-1 TGCAGTGCTAGAGGAATCGGTGGCTACACCTTC CSARGIGGYTF
many TRBJ2-5 TRBD1 TRBV20-1 TGCAGTGCTAGAGCGGACAGGGATGATGGGACCCAGTACTTC CSARADRDDGTQYF
many TRBJ2-7 TRBD2 TRBV30 TGTGCCTGGAGTCCGGGACTAAATTTTGAGCAGTACTTC CAWSPGLNFEQYF
many TRBJ1-2 NA TRBV6-2/TRBV6-3 TGTGCCAGCACCAGAAGCGGACGGACGGATGGCTACACCTTC CASTRSGRTDGYTF
NA TRBJ2-3 NA TRBV7-6 TGCGCCAGCAGCCAAGCCTTCGACAGTGGCACAGATACGCAGTATTTT CASSQAFDSGTDTQYF
many TRBJ2-1 NA TRBV5-1 TGCGCCAGCAGCTCTGGACGATCCTCCGGGGGATACAATGAGCAGTTCTTC CASSSGRSSGGYNEQFF
NA TRBJ2-3 NA TRBV6-1 TGTGCCAGCAGTGCTTCTTTCACAGATACGCAGTATTTT CASSASFTDTQYF
many TRBJ1-1 NA TRBV5-1 TGCGCCAGCAGCTTGGAGGTACGGGACACTGAAGCTTTCTTT CASSLEVRDTEAFF
NA TRBJ2-1 TRBD2 TRBV5-4 TGTGCCAGCAGCCCCATCGGGGGGGATTACAATGAGCAGTTCTTC CASSPIGGDYNEQFF
many TRBJ1-1 NA TRBV2 TGTGCCAGCAGTGAAGACAGGCCGAACACTGAAGCTTTCTTT CASSEDRPNTEAFF
many TRBJ2-1 NA TRBV14 TGTGCCAGCAGCCAAGTCGGGAGCCCCTACAATGAGCAGTTCTTC CASSQVGSPYNEQFF
many TRBJ2-6 NA TRBV27 TGTGCCAGCAGTTCCCAGGGGATATCGAGGTCTGGGGCCAACGTCCTGACTTTC CASSSQGISRSGANVLTF
many TRBJ1-1 NA TRBV13 TGTGCCAGCAGCTTAGGGCTCGGGACACAGGAAGCTTTCTTT CASSLGLGTQEAFF
NA TRBJ1-2 NA TRBV7-9 TGTGCCAGCAGCTTAGCCGGGGGCGTCGGCTATGGCTACACCTTC CASSLAGGVGYGYTF
many TRBJ2-2 TRBD1 TRBV7-9 TGTGCCAGCAGCCTTAGGACAGGGGCCGGGGAGCTGTTTTTT CASSLRTGAGELFF
NA TRBJ2-3 NA TRBV5-8 TGTGCCAGCAGCCGCCGAGCCTCCAGAAAACACACAGATACGCAGTATTTT CASSRRASRKHTDTQYF
many TRBJ2-6 TRBD1 TRBV20-1 TGCAGTGCTAGAGGGGGACAGGGTTCCAGGGGCTCTGGGGCCAACGTCCTGACTTTC CSARGGQGSRGSGANVLTF
many TRBJ1-1 TRBD1 TRBV18 TGTGCCAGCTCACCACTTTATGGACAGGGGGCGACTGAAGCTTTCTTT CASSPLYGQGATEAFF
many TRBJ2-5 NA TRBV20-1 TGCAGTGCTAGAAAAGAGACCCAGTACTTC CSARKETQYF
many TRBJ1-5 NA TRBV6-1 TGTGCCAGCAGTTATATGGGGGGCGGGACACCCAATCAGCCCCAGCATTTT CASSYMGGGTPNQPQHF
many TRBJ2-5 TRBD2 TRBV30 TGTGCCTGGAGTGGGCGGGGGGATGAGACCCAGTACTTC CAWSGRGDETQYF
many TRBJ1-3 TRBD1 TRBV20-1 TGCAGTGCTAGTCCGTCAGGGGGCGCTTCTGGAAACACCATATATTTT CSASPSGGASGNTIYF
many TRBJ2-7 NA TRBV5-1 TGCGCCAGCAGCTTGGCGGCGGGGCAGGAGCAGTACTTC CASSLAAGQEQYF
many TRBJ2-5 TRBD2 TRBV6-2/TRBV6-3 TGTGCCAGCAGTCAAGGTGTTAGCGGGGACCCAGGAGAAGAGACCCAGTACTTC CASSQGVSGDPGEETQYF
NA TRBJ2-3 TRBD1 TRBV2 TGTGCCAGCAGTGAGACCAGGGGGCCAGATACGCAGTATTTT CASSETRGPDTQYF
many TRBJ2-3 NA TRBV12-3/TRBV12-4 TGTGCCAGCAGTTTCGTCCTAACAGATACGCAGTATTTT CASSFVLTDTQYF
NA TRBJ2-4 NA TRBV14 TGTGCCAGCCGATTTTTATCTCTAGCCAAAAACATTCAGTACTTC CASRFLSLAKNIQYF
many TRBJ2-5 TRBD2 TRBV6-1 TGTGCCAGCTTAGCGGGAGTCGCGAGGGAGACCCAGTACTTC CASLAGVARETQYF
many TRBJ2-3 NA TRBV5-1 TGCGCCAGCACCTGGGTAGGGCGCGCAGATACGCAGTATTTT CASTWVGRADTQYF
many TRBJ1-3 TRBD1 TRBV30 TGTGCCTTCGACAGGGGGAATGGTGGAAACACCATATATTTT CAFDRGNGGNTIYF